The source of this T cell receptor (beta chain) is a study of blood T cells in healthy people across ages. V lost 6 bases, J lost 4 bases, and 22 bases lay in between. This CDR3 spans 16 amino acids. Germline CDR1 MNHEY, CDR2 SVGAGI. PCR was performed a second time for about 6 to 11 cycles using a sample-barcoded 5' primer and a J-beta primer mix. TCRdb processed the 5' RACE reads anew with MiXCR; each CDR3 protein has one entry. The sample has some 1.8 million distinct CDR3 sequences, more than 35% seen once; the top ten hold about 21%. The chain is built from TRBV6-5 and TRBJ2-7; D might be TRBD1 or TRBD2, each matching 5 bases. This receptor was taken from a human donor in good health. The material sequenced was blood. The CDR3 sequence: CASSRKGTGVRYEQYF. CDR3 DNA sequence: TGTGCCAGCAGCCGAAAAGGGACGGGCGTTCGATACGAGCAGTACTTC.